The 20 T cell receptor beta chains in this list originate from one sample, sequenced in a study of beta chain features in type 1 diabetes (dated by TCRdb to 2016 to 2018). Preparation of the library involved the immunoSEQ multiplex PCR assay. The High Capacity cDNA Reverse Transcription Kit was used to reverse transcribe all of the isolated RNA, meaning that expressed TCRB transcripts were what got sequenced. This is the immuneACCESS table as TCRdb keeps it, with only in-frame sequences that have V and J called. A part of the clones is gone; compared with another copy, unresolved V genes explain less than half, and the rest is unexplained. The sample table shows around 160,000 clones, and around 51% are seen once. The top ten hold roughly 0.4% of the sample. Source material: Tregs from blood. The intended sense of this specimen's cell subset or site label: regulatory CD4+ T cells. The receptors originated from a man aged 18 to 30 in good health.

The rearrangement uses TRBV11-1 and TRBJ1-5, with D tentatively TRBD1 (6 bases). V shed 1 base and J shed 3 bases, with 7 bases lying between them. Per germline, CDR1 SGHAT and CDR2 FQDESV (reference sequence). The CDR3 totals 14 residues. CDR3 nucleotides: TGTGCCAGCAGCTTAGAGGGGGACAATCAGCCCCAGCATTTT. Protein: CASSLEGDNQPQHF.

This clone was seen only a few times. The V gene is TRBV28, the J gene TRBJ2-1, with 7 bases that match TRBD1. Germline V gene lookup returns CDR1 MDHEN and CDR2 SYDVKM. This CDR3 comprises 14 residues. J lost 11 bases, V lost 3 bases, and 10 bases had no gene match. CDR3 sequence: CASSFLDRRTKQFF. DNA for the CDR3: TGTGCCAGCAGTTTTTTGGACAGGCGAACAAAGCAGTTCTTC.

The chain links TRBV30 to TRBJ1-1; 9 positions agree with TRBD1. Germline CDR1 reads GTSNPN; CDR2 reads SVGIG (reference sequence). The CDR3 contains 14 residues. J lost 7 bases, V lost 0 bases, and 6 bases had no gene match. The CDR3 nucleotides are TGTGCCTGGAGTGTACGGGACAGGGCAATTGAAGCTTTCTTT. It is translated as CAWSVRDRAIEAFF. Complete variable domain (other parts from reference TRBV30 and TRBJ1-1): SQTIHQWPATLVQPVGSPLSLECTVEGTSNPNLYWYRQAAGRGLQLLFYSVGIGQISSEVPQNLSASRPQDRQFILSSKKLLLSDSGFYLCAWSVRDRAIEAFFGQGTRLTVV.

This clone was counted a few times. The V call is TRBV7-9, the J call TRBJ2-5, with D maybe TRBD2 (5 bases). Germline V gene lookup returns CDR1 SEHNR and CDR2 FQNEAQ (reference sequence). The CDR3 is made up of 14 amino acids. Trimming shortened V by 2 bases and J by 1 base, and 8 bases separated the two germline ends. CDR3 bases: TGTGCCAGCAGCTTAATAGCGTCCCAAGAGACCCAGTACTTC. Protein: CASSLIASQETQYF.

This rearrangement joins TRBV7-3 to TRBJ1-1, with TRBD1 as a possible D gene (5 bases). The V gene lost 4 bases and the J gene lost 4 bases, with 10 bases spanning the gap. The CDR3 is 13 amino acids. The germline gives CDR1 SGHTA, CDR2 FQGTGA. CDR3 in DNA: TGTGCCAGCAGCTCCGGGAGGGGCACTGAAGCTTTCTTT. It yields the protein CASSSGRGTEAFF.

J is TRBJ1-2 and V is TRBV28; tentatively, D is TRBD1 (6 bases). CDR1 is MDHEN, CDR2 SYDVKM, per germline. CDR3 size: 17 residues. Between the trimmed V and J ends, which lost 6 bases and 2 bases, there was a span of 22 bases. CDR3 in amino acids: CASSPLQGRGENYGYTF. The CDR3 DNA reads as TGTGCCAGCAGCCCCCTACAGGGAAGAGGAGAGAACTATGGCTACACCTTC.

This clone was detected a few times. The chain uses TRBV7-3 and TRBJ2-3; 8 bases match TRBD1. The germline V gene has CDR1 SGHTA and CDR2 FQGTGA. The J segment lost 1 base and the V segment lost 4 bases, leaving 4 bases of the junction unmatched. CDR3 length equals 15 residues. The CDR3 sequence is CASSYRQGRTDTQYF. The DNA of the CDR3 is TGTGCCAGCAGCTACAGACAGGGGCGCACAGATACGCAGTATTTT. Using reference TRBV7-3 and TRBJ2-3 for the parts outside the CDR3, the full variable domain is GAGVSQTPSNKVTEKGKYVELRCDPISGHTALYWYRQSLGQGPEFLIYFQGTGAADDSGLPNDRFFAVRPEGSVSTLKIQRTERGDSAVYLCASSYRQGRTDTQYFGPGTRLTVL.

The chain is built from TRBV28 and TRBJ1-4; TRBD1 aligns across 9 bases. Germline-derived CDR1 and CDR2 are MDHEN and SYDVKM. V gave up 5 bases and J gave up 5 bases; unmatched junction bases: 3. The CDR3 contains 14 residues. CDR3 in amino acids: CASSLQGANEKLFF. The DNA of the CDR3 is TGTGCCAGCAGTCTACAGGGGGCAAATGAAAAACTGTTTTTT.

V and J are TRBV11-2 and TRBJ2-3; D unclear. CDR3 length: 14 amino acids. Germline lookup yields CDR1 SGHAT and CDR2 FQNNGV. Trimming left V 5 bases short and J 3 bases short, with 12 bases between. CDR3 DNA sequence: TGTGCCAGCAGCCCAGACCCAGCGACAGATACGCAGTATTTT. Translated, it gives CASSPDPATDTQYF.

The V call is TRBV28, the J call TRBJ2-5; possibly TRBD2 for D (5 bases). The last part of the DNA fits TRBJ2-7 better; the J call may be wrong. The CDR3 is made up of 12 amino acids. CDR1 MDHEN and CDR2 SYDVKM come from the germline V gene. CDR3 protein: CASSSPGYEQYF. The CDR3 bases are TGTGCCAGCAGTTCCCCGGGGTACGAGCAGTACTTC.

The chain couples TRBV11-2 to TRBJ2-1; no definite D call. CDR1 is SGHAT, CDR2 FQNNGV, per germline. Trimming took 0 bases from V and 6 from J, leaving 9 bases between them. The CDR3 is made up of 14 amino acids. CDR3 in amino acids: CASSLDLPLNEQFF. In DNA, the CDR3 is TGTGCCAGCAGCTTAGATCTTCCTCTCAATGAGCAGTTCTTC.

The chain employs TRBV19 and TRBJ1-2, with D hard to call. CDR1 and CDR2 (germline): LNHDA, SQIVND (reference sequence). Trimming pared 1 base from V and 6 bases from J, leaving 12 bases between. The CDR3 is 14 amino acids. In DNA form, the CDR3 reads TGTGCCAGTAGTATAGGTGTTGTGAGGCATGGCTACACCTTC. It translates to CASSIGVVRHGYTF.

This clone came up once. The V and J genes are TRBV27 and TRBJ2-7, with TRBD1 matching 7 bases. With V trimmed by 6 bases and J by 4 bases, 12 bases remained unmatched. The CDR3 spans 15 residues. Germline V gene lookup returns CDR1 MNHEY and CDR2 SMNVEV (reference sequence). In DNA, the CDR3 is TGTGCCAGCAGCCGAAGGGGGCACGTCAGTTACGAGCAGTACTTC. It translates to CASSRRGHVSYEQYF.

This rearrangement joins TRBV5-1 to TRBJ2-7; D might be TRBD2 (5 bases). The V gene lost 1 base and the J gene lost 0 bases, with 11 bases spanning the gap. CDR3 length: 15 residues. Germline assignment: CDR1 SGHRS and CDR2 YFSETQ. The CDR3 is CASSLSVGSSYEQYF. The CDR3 region has the DNA TGCGCCAGCAGCTTGAGTGTTGGGAGCTCCTACGAGCAGTACTTC.

This clone was seen a handful of times. V usage is TRBV5-4 and J usage is TRBJ2-2; 7 bases are shared with TRBD1. CDR3 length: 15 amino acids. After removal of 3 bases from V and 3 bases from J, the junction contained 5 bases not matched to a gene. Germline V CDR1 and CDR2: SGHNT, YYREEE (reference sequence). As DNA, the CDR3 is TGTGCCAGCAGCTCGAAGACAGGGTACACCGGGGAGCTGTTTTTT. Its protein is CASSSKTGYTGELFF.

The chain is built from TRBV7-6 and TRBJ2-1, with 8 positions matching TRBD2. V lost 1 base to trimming and J lost 6 bases; unmatched junction nucleotides: 5. CDR3 length: 15 amino acids. Looked up from germline, CDR1 is SGHVS and CDR2 is FNYEAQ. The CDR3 DNA is TGTGCCAGCAGCTTAGAACTAGCGGAACTCAATGAGCAGTTCTTC. The encoded protein is CASSLELAELNEQFF. The whole variable domain, filled in from reference TRBV7-6 and TRBJ2-1, reads GAGVSQSPRYKVTKRGQDVALRCDPISGHVSLYWYRQALGQGPEFLTYFNYEAQQDKSGLPNDRFSAERPEGSISTLTIQRTEQRDSAMYRCASSLELAELNEQFFGPGTRLTVL.

The chain links TRBV29-1 to TRBJ1-1; maybe TRBD1 (5 bases). There are 13 residues in the CDR3. With 3 bases removed from V and 4 bases from J, the gap between germline ends came to 12 bases. The germline V gene encodes CDR1 SQVTM and CDR2 ANQGSEA. The CDR3 bases are TGCAGCGTTGAGAACGGGGGGGGCACTGAAGCTTTCTTT. Protein sequence: CSVENGGGTEAFF.

This chain connects TRBV10-3 to TRBJ2-3; 8 nucleotides agree with TRBD1. Trimming at V came to 7 bases and at J to 0 bases, leaving 6 bases not matched to a gene. The CDR3 is made up of 15 amino acids. Germline V gene lookup returns CDR1 ENHRY and CDR2 SYGVKD. CDR3 amino acids: CAITRTGLSTDTQYF. For the CDR3, the DNA is TGTGCCATCACCCGGACAGGGTTAAGCACAGATACGCAGTATTTT.

V is TRBV4-1 and J is TRBJ2-6; no clear D. Trimming pared 1 base from V and 2 bases from J, leaving 6 bases between. Germline loops: CDR1 MGHRA, CDR2 YSYEKL. The CDR3 has 15 residues. CDR3 DNA sequence: TGCGCCAGCAGCCAAGGGGCCACTGGGGCCAACGTCCTGACTTTC. Residues: CASSQGATGANVLTF.

The J gene is TRBJ1-2, the V gene TRBV28; D might be TRBD1 (5 bases). Germline CDR1 and CDR2: MDHEN and SYDVKM. V was shortened by 4 bases and J by 6 bases, with 15 bases between the two germline ends. The CDR3 consists of 14 residues. The CDR3 loop is CASSSQGNPNGYTF. The CDR3 DNA follows: TGTGCCAGCAGTTCCCAGGGAAATCCGAATGGCTACACCTTC.